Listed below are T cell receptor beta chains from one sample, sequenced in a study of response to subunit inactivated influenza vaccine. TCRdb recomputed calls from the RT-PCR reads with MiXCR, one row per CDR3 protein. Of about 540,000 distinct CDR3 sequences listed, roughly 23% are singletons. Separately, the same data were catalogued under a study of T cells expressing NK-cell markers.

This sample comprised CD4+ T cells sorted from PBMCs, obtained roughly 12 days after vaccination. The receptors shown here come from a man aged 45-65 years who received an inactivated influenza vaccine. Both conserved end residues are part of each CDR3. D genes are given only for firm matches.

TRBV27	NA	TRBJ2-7	CASSLEGRTRSEQYF
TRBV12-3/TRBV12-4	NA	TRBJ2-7	CASSGRLVGEQYF
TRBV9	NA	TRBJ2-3	CASSVNADTQYF
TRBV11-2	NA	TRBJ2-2	CASGPQPTNTGELFF
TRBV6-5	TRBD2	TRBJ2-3	CASSYAQRGGTDTQYF
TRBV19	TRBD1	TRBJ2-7	CASGTGTGFYEQYF
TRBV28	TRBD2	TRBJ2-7	CASSFGTSVSYEQYF
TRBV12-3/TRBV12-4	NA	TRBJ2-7	CASSFGSRRYEQYF
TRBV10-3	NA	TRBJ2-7	CAISESRESGEQYF
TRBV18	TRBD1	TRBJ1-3	CASSPTGYGNTIYF
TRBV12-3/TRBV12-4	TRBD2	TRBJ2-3	CASSFEAGGTDTQYF
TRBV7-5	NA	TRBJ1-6	CISVSEAATGGKNSPLHF
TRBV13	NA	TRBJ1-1	CASSPRGVSTEAFF
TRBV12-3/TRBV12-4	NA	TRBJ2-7	CASSPRTFPYEQYF
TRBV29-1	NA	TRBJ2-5	CSARTAQETQYF
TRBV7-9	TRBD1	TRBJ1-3	CASTQPTGGSGNTIYF
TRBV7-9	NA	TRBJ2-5	CASGRITGQETQYF
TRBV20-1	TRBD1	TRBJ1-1	CSASRQGKAFF
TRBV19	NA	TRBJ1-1	CASKDRPNTEAFF
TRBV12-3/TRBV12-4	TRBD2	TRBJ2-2	CASSRTSGPLIGELFF
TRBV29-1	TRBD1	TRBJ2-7	CSVEVTGDSYEQYF
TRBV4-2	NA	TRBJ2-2	CASRAPAGDYTGELFF
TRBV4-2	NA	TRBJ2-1	CASSQAGTVVVF
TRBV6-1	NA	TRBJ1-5	CASRAGVRPQHF
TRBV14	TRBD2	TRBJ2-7	CASSQVPAGVGEQYF
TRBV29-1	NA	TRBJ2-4	CSVEVLAGGIQYF